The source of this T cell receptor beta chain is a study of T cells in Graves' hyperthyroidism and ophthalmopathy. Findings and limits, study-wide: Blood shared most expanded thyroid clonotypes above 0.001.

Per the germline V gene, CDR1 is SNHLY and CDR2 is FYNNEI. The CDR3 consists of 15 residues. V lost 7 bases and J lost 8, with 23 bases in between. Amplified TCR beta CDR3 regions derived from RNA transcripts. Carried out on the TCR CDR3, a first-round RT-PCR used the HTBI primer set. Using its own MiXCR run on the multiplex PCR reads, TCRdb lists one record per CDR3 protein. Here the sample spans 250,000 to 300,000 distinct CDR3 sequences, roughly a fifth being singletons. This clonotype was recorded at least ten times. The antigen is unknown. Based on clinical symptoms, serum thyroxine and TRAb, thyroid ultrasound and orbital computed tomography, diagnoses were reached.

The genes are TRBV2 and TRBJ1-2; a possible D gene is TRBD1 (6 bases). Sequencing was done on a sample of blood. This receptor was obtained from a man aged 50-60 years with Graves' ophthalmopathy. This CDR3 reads CASTKDTQGREGYTF. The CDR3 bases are TGTGCCAGCACCAAGGATACACAGGGTAGGGAGGGCTACACCTTC.